These T cell receptor beta chains were read from a single sample in a study of cytomegalovirus exposure and HLA in healthy donors. Repertoires were generated with immunoSEQ multiplex PCR, while TCRdb's copy carries only in-frame clones and drops some. The sample carries approximately 140,000 clones, roughly 88% recorded once. The specimen was PBMCs. The receptors were sampled from a woman aged 40 to 50 in good health and CMV-seronegative. Both conserved end residues are part of each CDR3. The D gene is left open where the match is weak. Size tells how often a clone was seen (once, few, many) or the class of an expanded clone, and some rows leave it out.

v_gene	abundance	d_gene	j_gene	CDR3aa	CDR3nt
TRBV27	-	TRBD1	TRBJ2-1	CASSVQGNEQFF	TGTGCCAGCAGTGTACAGGGGAATGAGCAGTTCTTC
TRBV18	once	TRBD1	TRBJ2-7	CASSPGQGTYEQYF	TGTGCCAGCTCACCTGGACAGGGGACCTACGAGCAGTACTTC
TRBV5-1	-	-	TRBJ2-5	CASSLSGQSQETQYF	TGCGCCAGCAGCTTGTCCGGACAGAGCCAAGAGACCCAGTACTTC
TRBV6-1	-	-	TRBJ1-2	CASGPAYNYGYTF	TGTGCCAGCGGGCCAGCCTATAACTATGGCTACACCTTC
TRBV7-2	-	-	TRBJ2-3	CASSLRPSGGTVTDTQYF	TGTGCCAGCAGCTTAAGGCCGTCTGGCGGGACTGTCACAGATACGCAGTATTTT
TRBV19	-	-	TRBJ1-1	CASSHGLIMNTEAFF	TGTGCCAGTAGCCATGGACTGATCATGAACACTGAAGCTTTCTTT
TRBV5-8	-	-	TRBJ2-3	CASSAGLDTDTQYF	TGTGCCAGCAGCGCCGGACTGGACACAGATACGCAGTATTTT
TRBV6-5	-	TRBD2	TRBJ2-5	CASNPGGAGQETQYF	TGTGCCAGCAATCCCGGGGGGGCGGGGCAAGAGACCCAGTACTTC
TRBV5-1	-	-	TRBJ2-7	CASSLNGGNYEQYF	TGCGCCAGCAGCTTGAATGGCGGGAACTACGAGCAGTACTTC
TRBV6-6	-	-	TRBJ2-3	CASSYLTTEGTDTQYF	TGTGCCAGCAGTTACCTCACTACCGAGGGCACAGATACGCAGTATTTT
TRBV10-3	-	-	TRBJ2-1	CAISESGGGGLDEQFF	TGTGCCATCAGTGAGTCGGGGGGCGGGGGTCTCGATGAGCAGTTCTTC
TRBV6-5	-	-	TRBJ2-7	CASSYSGQSYEQYF	TGTGCCAGCAGTTACTCCGGACAGTCCTACGAGCAGTACTTC
TRBV5-6	-	-	TRBJ1-6	CASSLTGINSPLHF	TGTGCCAGCAGCCTAACAGGGATTAATTCACCCCTCCACTTT
TRBV7-2	once	TRBD2	TRBJ2-1	CASSLVAGEWDEQFF	TGTGCCAGCAGCTTAGTTGCGGGAGAATGGGATGAGCAGTTCTTC
TRBV7-8	few	TRBD1	TRBJ2-2	CASSSDRTGWNTGELFF	TGTGCCAGCAGCTCGGACCGGACAGGGTGGAACACCGGGGAGCTGTTTTTT
TRBV7-8	-	TRBD1	TRBJ1-2	CASSPRKPGQGFGPNYGYTF	TGTGCCAGCAGCCCTAGAAAGCCGGGACAGGGGTTTGGGCCTAACTATGGCTACACCTTC
TRBV5-1	-	-	TRBJ2-7	CASRSGTYDEQYF	TGCGCCAGCAGGTCCGGGACATACGACGAGCAGTACTTC
TRBV7-9	-	TRBD1	TRBJ1-1	CASSLHYGTGSTEAFF	TGTGCCAGCAGCTTACATTATGGGACAGGGTCCACTGAAGCTTTCTTT
TRBV5-1	-	TRBD1	TRBJ1-2	CASSFQGDDYGYTF	TGCGCCAGCAGCTTTCAGGGGGACGACTATGGCTACACCTTC
TRBV7-9	-	-	TRBJ2-2	CASSRQGNTGELFF	TGTGCCAGCAGCCGTCAGGGGAACACCGGGGAGCTGTTTTTT
TRBV2	-	-	TRBJ1-5	CASSPGLENQPQHF	TGTGCCAGCAGTCCAGGGTTGGAGAATCAGCCCCAGCATTTT
TRBV25-1	-	TRBD1	TRBJ1-6	CASSELQGGRSPLHF	TGTGCCAGCAGTGAGTTACAGGGGGGTCGTTCACCCCTCCACTTT
TRBV28	-	TRBD1	TRBJ1-5	CASSSGQGNQPQHF	TGTGCCAGCAGTTCAGGACAGGGCAATCAGCCCCAGCATTTT
TRBV6-1	-	-	TRBJ2-7	CASSEATGSRAGQYF	TGTGCCAGCAGTGAAGCGACAGGTTCTAGGGCGGGGCAGTACTTC
TRBV5-4	-	TRBD2	TRBJ2-6	CASSPSGPSSGANVLTF	TGTGCCAGCAGCCCTAGCGGACCTAGCTCTGGGGCCAACGTCCTGACTTTC
TRBV7-9	few	-	TRBJ2-2	CASSFMGLNTGELFF	TGTGCCAGCAGCTTCATGGGGCTGAACACCGGGGAGCTGTTTTTT
TRBV19	-	TRBD2	TRBJ2-5	CASSLTSGEETQYF	TGTGCCAGTAGTTTGACTAGCGGAGAAGAGACCCAGTACTTC
TRBV5-1	-	TRBD2	TRBJ2-7	CASSLGSGGSYEQYF	TGCGCCAGCAGCTTGGGAAGCGGGGGCTCCTACGAGCAGTACTTC
TRBV7-9	once	TRBD1	TRBJ1-5	CASSFFRTGGSNSNQPQHF	TGTGCCAGCAGCTTTTTTAGGACAGGGGGATCTAATAGCAATCAGCCCCAGCATTTT
TRBV5-8	-	TRBD1	TRBJ2-5	CASSLERGGLRETQYF	TGTGCCAGCAGCTTGGAGAGAGGGGGCCTTAGAGAGACCCAGTACTTC
TRBV11-2	-	TRBD1	TRBJ2-1	CASMGQGRTDEQFF	TGTGCCAGCATGGGACAGGGGCGGACGGATGAGCAGTTCTTC
TRBV12-2	once	-	TRBJ2-3	CASRPVTDTQYF	TGTGCAAGTCGCCCAGTCACAGATACGCAGTATTTT
TRBV20-1	-	TRBD1	TRBJ1-4	CSARDRYKLFF	TGCAGTGCTAGGGACAGGTATAAACTGTTTTTT
TRBV6-6	few	-	TRBJ1-2	CASSYSQGGYTF	TGTGCCAGCAGTTACTCACAGGGTGGCTACACCTTC
TRBV5-1	-	-	TRBJ2-5	CASSSPDFIETQYF	TGCGCCAGCAGCTCCCCCGACTTCATCGAGACCCAGTACTTC
TRBV4-1	-	-	TRBJ2-7	CASSQVRGFSYEQYF	TGCGCCAGCAGCCAAGTCCGGGGTTTCTCCTACGAGCAGTACTTC
TRBV7-2	-	-	TRBJ2-7	CASSLVAGEYEQYF	TGTGCCAGCAGCTTAGTCGCAGGGGAATACGAGCAGTACTTC
TRBV19	-	-	TRBJ2-5	CASSTTSLETQYF	TGTGCCAGTAGTACCACGAGCCTAGAGACCCAGTACTTC
TRBV7-2	-	-	TRBJ1-1	CASSLSGWGGTEAFF	TGTGCCAGCAGCTTGTCAGGATGGGGAGGTACTGAAGCTTTCTTT
TRBV30	-	TRBD2	TRBJ2-2	CAWNHRGLGGPGELFF	TGTGCCTGGAATCATCGGGGACTAGGGGGGCCCGGGGAGCTGTTTTTT
TRBV7-2	once	TRBD1	TRBJ1-5	CASSARTGRQPQHF	TGTGCCAGCAGCGCCCGGACAGGACGTCAGCCCCAGCATTTT
TRBV28	-	-	TRBJ1-1	CATSRANTEAFF	TGTGCCACCTCCCGAGCGAACACTGAAGCTTTCTTT
TRBV6-5	-	-	TRBJ2-7	CASSTPGGAYEQYF	TGTGCCAGCAGTACCCCAGGAGGGGCCTACGAGCAGTACTTC
TRBV5-1	-	-	TRBJ1-1	CATGDPGYTEAFF	TGCGCCACAGGGGACCCGGGGTACACTGAAGCTTTCTTT
TRBV7-9	-	TRBD2	TRBJ2-7	CASSLALAGAYEQYF	TGTGCCAGCAGCTTAGCGCTAGCGGGAGCCTACGAGCAGTACTTC
TRBV7-7	-	TRBD2	TRBJ2-2	CASSLVLAGAGTGELFF	TGTGCTAGCAGCTTAGTACTAGCGGGAGCGGGGACCGGGGAGCTGTTTTTT
TRBV19	-	-	TRBJ1-2	CASRAPEGYGYTF	TGTGCCAGTAGGGCCCCCGAGGGCTATGGCTACACCTTC
TRBV5-1	-	-	TRBJ2-7	CASSAQGIGEQYF	TGCGCCAGCAGCGCCCAGGGGATAGGTGAGCAGTACTTC
TRBV9	-	TRBD2	TRBJ2-1	CASSSGRPLYNEQFF	TGTGCCAGCAGTAGCGGGAGGCCCCTCTACAATGAGCAGTTCTTC